Listed here are 21 T cell receptor beta chains from one sample, sequenced in a study of control samples from healthy donors and cancer patients. Produced via immunoSEQ multiplex PCR; TCRdb's table is partial and in-frame only. The sample records tens of thousands of clones, around 92% being singletons. Sequencing input: blood. The receptors originated from a man in his forties or fifties in good health.

The V gene is TRBV6-6, the J gene TRBJ1-2, with D perhaps TRBD1 (6 bases). Germline CDR1 MNHNY, CDR2 SVGAGI (reference sequence). This CDR3 region has 13 residues. V was cut by 0 bases and J by 6 bases, with 8 bases left in between. The DNA for the CDR3 is TGTGCCAGCAGTTACTCGGCAGGGGATGGCTACACCTTC. Protein: CASSYSAGDGYTF.

The J gene is TRBJ1-4, the V gene TRBV2, with 12 bases identical to TRBD1. Unmatched junction bases numbered 8, after V lost 5 bases and J lost 10 bases. This CDR3 has 15 amino acids. Per germline, CDR1 SNHLY and CDR2 FYNNEI. The chain's CDR3 is CASSYSPGQGAKLFF. The CDR3 DNA sequence: TGTGCCAGCAGTTATAGCCCGGGACAGGGGGCAAAACTGTTTTTT.

The CDR3 DNA sequence: TGTGCCAGCAGCCTTCGGGACGGAGATCAGCCCCAGCATTTT. Translating it yields CASSLRDGDQPQHF. The rearrangement links TRBV27 to TRBJ1-5; a possible D gene is TRBD1 (5 bases). The V gene lost 6 bases and the J gene lost 5 bases, with 14 bases spanning the gap. The CDR3 totals 14 residues. CDR1 is MNHEY, CDR2 SMNVEV, per germline (reference sequence).

Here the CDR3 DNA reads TGTGCCAGCAGTGAGGGACAGATCTATAATTCACCCCTCCACTTT. It is translated as CASSEGQIYNSPLHF. The chain has TRBV2 and TRBJ1-6; 7 bases are shared with TRBD1. J lost 3 bases, V lost 3 bases, and 2 bases had no gene match. The CDR3 is 15 amino acids. Germline assignment: CDR1 SNHLY and CDR2 FYNNEI.

This sequence joins TRBV9 and TRBJ1-5; maybe TRBD1 (5 bases). This CDR3 has 15 amino acids. Germline V gene sequence: CDR1 SGDLS, CDR2 YYNGEE. Trimming removed 4 bases from V and 9 bases from J, with 20 bases in between. The CDR3, as DNA: TGTGCCAGCAGCCAGGACCCAGGGAAATTCGGGCCCCAGCATTTT. This sequence encodes CASSQDPGKFGPQHF.

The V call is TRBV4-3, the J call TRBJ1-1; no clear D gene. Trimming took off 0 bases at V and 2 bases at J, with 13 bases between the two ends. Germline CDR1 LGHNA, CDR2 YSLEER. This CDR3 has 16 residues. The DNA for the CDR3 is TGCGCCAGCAGCCAAGATTGGGAGGGAAGCAACACTGAAGCTTTCTTT. Its translation: CASSQDWEGSNTEAFF.

This clone was counted a single time. V and J are TRBV2 and TRBJ1-5; D is possibly TRBD1 (6 bases). Trimming took off 4 bases at V and 2 bases at J, with 12 bases between the two ends. The CDR3 has 15 amino acids. From germline, CDR1 is SNHLY and CDR2 FYNNEI. In DNA form, the CDR3 reads TGTGCCAGCAGTGGCGAACAGGGTGGCAATCAGCCCCAGCATTTT. Residues: CASSGEQGGNQPQHF.

The rearrangement joins TRBV3-1 (or the pseudogene TRBV3-2) to TRBJ1-2; tentatively, D is TRBD1 (5 bases). Between the trimmed V and J ends, which lost 0 bases and 5 bases, there was a span of 16 bases. CDR1 LGHDT and CDR2 YNNKEL come from the germline V gene (reference sequence). This CDR3 has 16 residues. In nucleotides, the CDR3 is TGTGCCAGCAGCCAAGATGAGCCCAGGGATATTTATGGCTACACCTTC. Its protein is CASSQDEPRDIYGYTF.

This chain links TRBV4-1 with TRBJ2-4; D may be TRBD1 or TRBD2 (5 bases each). The CDR3 runs 16 residues. Germline V gene lookup returns CDR1 MGHRA and CDR2 YSYEKL. Trimming stripped 5 bases from V and 3 bases from J, with 17 bases between. For the CDR3, the DNA is TGCGCCAGCAGCGGAGGACAATGGGCACTCAAAAACATTCAGTACTTC. Translated, it gives CASSGGQWALKNIQYF.

This chain uses TRBV27 with TRBJ1-1; D is unclear. From germline, CDR1 is MNHEY and CDR2 SMNVEV (reference sequence). V was shortened by 4 bases and J by 2 bases, with 8 bases between the two germline ends. This CDR3 has 13 residues. The CDR3 DNA reads TGTGCCAGCAGTTCTGCCTTAAACACTGAAGCTTTCTTT. This translates into CASSSALNTEAFF.

J is TRBJ2-7 and V is TRBV5-6, with a possible D match to TRBD2 (5 bases). Germline-derived CDR1 and CDR2 are SGHDT and YYEEEE. The CDR3 has 13 residues. V was shortened by 2 bases and J by 0 bases, with 6 bases between the two germline ends. The CDR3, as DNA: TGTGCCAGCAGCTTCCGGGGCTCCTACGAGCAGTACTTC. Its protein is CASSFRGSYEQYF. Complete variable domain (other parts from reference TRBV5-6 and TRBJ2-7): DAGVTQSPTHLIKTRGQQVTLRCSPKSGHDTVSWYQQALGQGPQFIFQYYEEEERQRGNFPDRFSGHQFPNYSSELNVNALLLGDSALYLCASSFRGSYEQYFGPGTRLTVT.

This chain uses TRBV29-1 with TRBJ2-5; D is unclear. The germline V gene has CDR1 SQVTM and CDR2 ANQGSEA. The V end lost 5 bases, the J end lost 0 bases, and 7 bases lay between the germline ends. This CDR3 contains 12 residues. The CDR3 is CSVRLYQETQYF. CDR3 in DNA: TGCAGCGTTAGGTTGTACCAAGAGACCCAGTACTTC.

This clone appeared a few times. The chain uses TRBV7-9 and TRBJ2-2, with D maybe TRBD2 (6 bases). V lost 8 bases to trimming and J lost 2 bases, with 15 bases between them. Germline loops: CDR1 SEHNR, CDR2 FQNEAQ (reference sequence). The CDR3 is 15 amino acids. CDR3 in amino acids: CASYSGGANTGELFF. The DNA of the CDR3 is TGTGCCAGCTACTCCGGCGGGGCAAACACCGGGGAGCTGTTTTTT.

The V gene is TRBV5-4, the J gene TRBJ1-1; D is unresolved. This CDR3 has 14 residues. The V gene lost 0 bases and the J gene lost 2 bases, with 8 bases spanning the gap. CDR1 is SGHNT, CDR2 YYREEE, per germline (reference sequence). DNA for the CDR3: TGTGCCAGCAGCTTGGATGCACTAAACACTGAAGCTTTCTTT. Translating gives CASSLDALNTEAFF.

This clone was detected only once. This sequence joins TRBV9 and TRBJ1-3, with D uncertain. CDR1 is SGDLS, CDR2 YYNGEE, per germline. V dropped 2 bases and J dropped 0 bases, with 6 bases sitting between them. There are 14 residues in the CDR3. The CDR3 sequence: CASSVKSSGNTIYF. Written as DNA, the CDR3 is TGTGCCAGCAGCGTGAAAAGCTCTGGAAACACCATATATTTT.

The rearrangement links TRBV14 to TRBJ1-1; no clear D. The CDR3 spans 14 residues. CDR1 SGHDN and CDR2 FVKESK come from the germline V gene. V was trimmed by 3 bases and J by 1 base, leaving 9 bases between them. CDR3 bases: TGTGCCAGCAGCCACGGAGGTAGGAACACTGAAGCTTTCTTT. This sequence encodes CASSHGGRNTEAFF. Full variable domain (outside the CDR3, taken from reference TRBV14 and TRBJ1-1): EAGVTQFPSHSVIEKGQTVTLRCDPISGHDNLYWYRRVMGKEIKFLLHFVKESKQDESGMPNNRFLAERTGGTYSTLKVQPAELEDSGVYFCASSHGGRNTEAFFGQGTRLTVV.

The chain carries TRBV5-4 and TRBJ1-2, with D uncertain. CDR3 length: 13 amino acids. The germline CDR1 and CDR2 sequences are SGHNT and YYREEE (reference sequence). Trimming removed 4 bases from V and 3 bases from J, with 10 bases in between. DNA for the CDR3: TGTGCCAGCAGCGTTGACTTCTACTATGGCTACACCTTC. Translated: CASSVDFYYGYTF.

By share, this clone ranks as medium-sized (0.01 to 0.1%). The DNA of the CDR3 is TGTGCCAGTAGTACCCGGGACAGGGGGGTTCACACTGAAGCTTTCTTT. This gives the protein CASSTRDRGVHTEAFF. The rearrangement joins TRBV19 to TRBJ1-1; 11 bases fit TRBD1. J was trimmed by 3 bases and V by 4 bases; bases with no gene match: 7. Germline CDR1 is LNHDA and CDR2 is SQIVND (reference sequence). This CDR3 spans 16 amino acids. Drawing the rest from reference TRBV19 and TRBJ1-1, the complete variable domain is DGGITQSPKYLFRKEGQNVTLSCEQNLNHDAMYWYRQDPGQGLRLIYYSQIVNDFQKGDIAEGYSVSREKKESFPLTVTSAQKNPTAFYLCASSTRDRGVHTEAFFGQGTRLTVV.

The rearrangement links TRBV19 to TRBJ2-1, with 8 bases aligning to TRBD2. The V gene end was trimmed by 4 bases and the J gene end by 0 bases; junction bases not matched to a gene: 5. Germline-derived CDR1 and CDR2 are LNHDA and SQIVND (reference sequence). The CDR3 has 16 residues. CDR3 sequence reads: CASSRERGSSYNEQFF. CDR3 sequence (DNA): TGTGCCAGTAGTAGGGAGCGGGGGAGCTCCTACAATGAGCAGTTCTTC.

The CDR3 reads CSVGGRAEHEQYF. Written as DNA, the CDR3 is TGCAGCGTCGGAGGGCGGGCCGAACACGAGCAGTACTTC. The V gene is TRBV29-1, the J gene TRBJ2-7; possibly TRBD2 for D (6 bases). The CDR3 has 13 amino acids. V was pared by 6 bases and J by 5 bases, with 17 bases between. CDR1 and CDR2 (germline): SQVTM, ANQGSEA.

This clone showed up just once. V usage is TRBV5-6 and J usage is TRBJ1-2; 9 bases fit TRBD1. The CDR3 spans 15 residues. J lost 6 bases, V lost 2 bases, and 8 bases had no gene match. Germline assignment: CDR1 SGHDT and CDR2 YYEEEE. CDR3 DNA: TGTGCCAGCAGCTTACAGGACAGGGGAGAGGATGGCTACACCTTC. Translation gives CASSLQDRGEDGYTF. Together with reference TRBV5-6 and TRBJ1-2, the CDR3 gives the full variable domain: DAGVTQSPTHLIKTRGQQVTLRCSPKSGHDTVSWYQQALGQGPQFIFQYYEEEERQRGNFPDRFSGHQFPNYSSELNVNALLLGDSALYLCASSLQDRGEDGYTFGSGTRLTVV.